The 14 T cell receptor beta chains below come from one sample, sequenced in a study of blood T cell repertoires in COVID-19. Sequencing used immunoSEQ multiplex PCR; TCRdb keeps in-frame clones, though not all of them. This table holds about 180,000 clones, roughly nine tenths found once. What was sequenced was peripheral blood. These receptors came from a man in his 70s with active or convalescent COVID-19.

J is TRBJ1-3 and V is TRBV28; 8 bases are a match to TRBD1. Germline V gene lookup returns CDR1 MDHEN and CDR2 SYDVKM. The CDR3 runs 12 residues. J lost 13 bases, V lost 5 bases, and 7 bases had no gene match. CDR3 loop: CASSAFRTGIYF. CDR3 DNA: TGTGCCAGCAGTGCCTTCAGGACAGGGATATATTTT.

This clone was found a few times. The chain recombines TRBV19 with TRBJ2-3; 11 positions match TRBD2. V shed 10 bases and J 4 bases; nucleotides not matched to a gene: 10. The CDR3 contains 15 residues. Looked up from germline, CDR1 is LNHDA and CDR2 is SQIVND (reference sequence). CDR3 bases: TGTGCCACCATGACTAGCGGGACGGGGGCAGATACGCAGTATTTT. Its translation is CATMTSGTGADTQYF.

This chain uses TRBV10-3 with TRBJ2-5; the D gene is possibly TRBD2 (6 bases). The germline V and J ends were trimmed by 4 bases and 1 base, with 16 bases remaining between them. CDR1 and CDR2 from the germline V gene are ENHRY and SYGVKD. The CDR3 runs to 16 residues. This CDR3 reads CAISGRGGAVQETQYF. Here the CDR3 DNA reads TGTGCCATCAGTGGGCGGGGAGGAGCGGTCCAAGAGACCCAGTACTTC.

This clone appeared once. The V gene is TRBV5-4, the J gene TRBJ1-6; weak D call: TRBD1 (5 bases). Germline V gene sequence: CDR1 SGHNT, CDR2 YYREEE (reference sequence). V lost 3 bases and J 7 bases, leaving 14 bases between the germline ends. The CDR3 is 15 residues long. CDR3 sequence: CASSSRTRGNSPLHF. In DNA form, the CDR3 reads TGTGCCAGCAGCTCCAGGACCCGGGGGAATTCACCCCTCCACTTT.

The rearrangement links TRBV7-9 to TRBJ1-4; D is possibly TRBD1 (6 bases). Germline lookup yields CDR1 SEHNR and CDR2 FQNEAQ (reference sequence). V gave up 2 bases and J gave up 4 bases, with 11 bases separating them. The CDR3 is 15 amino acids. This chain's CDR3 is CASSLTGQINEKLFF. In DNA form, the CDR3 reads TGTGCCAGCAGCTTAACCGGACAGATTAATGAAAAACTGTTTTTT.

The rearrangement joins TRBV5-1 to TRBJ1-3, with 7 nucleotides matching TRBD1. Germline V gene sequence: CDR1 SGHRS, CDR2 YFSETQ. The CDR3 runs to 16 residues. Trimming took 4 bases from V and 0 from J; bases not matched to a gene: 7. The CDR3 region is CASSPGQATSGNTIYF. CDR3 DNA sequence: TGCGCCAGCAGCCCCGGACAGGCTACCTCTGGAAACACCATATATTTT.

The CDR3 nucleotides read TGCGCCAGCAGCCAAGAGGTCGCGGCCTATGGCTACACCTTC. Its translation is CASSQEVAAYGYTF. The V call is TRBV4-1, the J call TRBJ1-2, with unresolved D. The CDR3 is made up of 14 amino acids. CDR1 is MGHRA, CDR2 YSYEKL, per germline. Trimming left V 0 bases short and J 4 bases short, with 9 bases between.

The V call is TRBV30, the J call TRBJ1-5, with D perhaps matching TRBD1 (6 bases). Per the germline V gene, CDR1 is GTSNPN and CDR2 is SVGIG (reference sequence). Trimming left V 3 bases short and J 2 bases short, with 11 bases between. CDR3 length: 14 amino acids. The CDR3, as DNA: TGTGCCTGGAGGGGGGCGGACCGCAATCAGCCCCAGCATTTT. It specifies CAWRGADRNQPQHF.

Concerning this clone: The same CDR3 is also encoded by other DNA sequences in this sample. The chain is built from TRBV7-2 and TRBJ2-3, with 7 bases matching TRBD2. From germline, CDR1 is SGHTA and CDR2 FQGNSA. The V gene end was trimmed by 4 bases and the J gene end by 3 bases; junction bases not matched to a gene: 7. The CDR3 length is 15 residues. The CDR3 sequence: CASSSVGGRTDTQYF. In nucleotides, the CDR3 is TGTGCCAGCAGCTCGGTGGGGGGGAGGACAGATACGCAGTATTTT.

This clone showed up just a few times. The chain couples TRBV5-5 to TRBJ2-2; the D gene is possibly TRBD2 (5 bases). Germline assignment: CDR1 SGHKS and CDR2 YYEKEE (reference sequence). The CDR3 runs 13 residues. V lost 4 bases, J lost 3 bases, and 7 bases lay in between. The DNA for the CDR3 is TGTGCCAGCAGCCCGCGGGACACCGGGGAGCTGTTTTTT. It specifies CASSPRDTGELFF.

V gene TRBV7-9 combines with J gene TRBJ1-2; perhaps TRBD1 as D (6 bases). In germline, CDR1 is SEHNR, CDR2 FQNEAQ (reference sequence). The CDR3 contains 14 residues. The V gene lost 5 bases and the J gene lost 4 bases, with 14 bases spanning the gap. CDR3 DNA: TGTGCCAGCAGCCCACAGGGAATCGGCTATGGCTACACCTTC. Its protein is CASSPQGIGYGYTF.

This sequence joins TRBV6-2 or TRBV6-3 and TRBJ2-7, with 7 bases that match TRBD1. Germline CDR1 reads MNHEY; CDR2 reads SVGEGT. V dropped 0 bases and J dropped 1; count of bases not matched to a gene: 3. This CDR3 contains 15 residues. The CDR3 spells CASSYSGQKSYEQYF. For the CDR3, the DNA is TGTGCCAGCAGTTACTCGGGACAGAAGTCCTACGAGCAGTACTTC.

The CDR3 protein is CASSLAGPGTEAFF. The CDR3 nucleotides are TGTGCCAGCAGCTTAGCGGGTCCGGGCACTGAAGCTTTCTTT. The chain couples TRBV7-8 to TRBJ1-1; D gene uncertain. The CDR3 totals 14 residues. Germline V CDR1 and CDR2: SGHVS, FQNEAQ. The V end lost 0 bases, the J end lost 4 bases, and 9 bases lay between the germline ends.

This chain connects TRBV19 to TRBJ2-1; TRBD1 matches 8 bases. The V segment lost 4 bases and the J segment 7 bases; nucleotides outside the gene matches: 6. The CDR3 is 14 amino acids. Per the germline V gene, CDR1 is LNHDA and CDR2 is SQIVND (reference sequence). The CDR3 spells CASSNRGLVNEQFF. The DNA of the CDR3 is TGTGCCAGTAGTAACAGGGGGTTGGTGAATGAGCAGTTCTTC.